This TCR beta chain came from a study of read filtering for tumor transcriptome and immune sequencing. Turning to the study itself: By R-ISS, stages I, II and III held approximately 8, 16 and 7 patients.

From 300 to 450 ng of RNA, a library with molecular barcoded alpha/delta and beta/gamma adaptors was made. Each CDR3 protein is one row after TCRdb ran MiXCR on the reads. The data contain 100,000 to 150,000 distinct CDR3 sequences, less than 15% of them singletons. This clonotype was counted between two and nine times. The CDR3 totals 16 residues. V lost 3 bases and J lost 2; bases outside the gene matches: 5. The sequence came from a donor aged 40 or older with multiple myeloma. Sequencing input: a population of CD138-negative cells sorted from bone marrow. The chain joins TRBV12-3 or TRBV12-4 to TRBJ2-3; TRBD2 agrees at 10 bases. In nucleotides, the CDR3 is TGTGCCAGCAGTTTCCTAGCGGGAGTGGTCACAGATACGCAGTATTTT. Translation gives CASSFLAGVVTDTQYF.